Listed here are 10 T cell receptor beta chains from one sample, sequenced in a study of CD8 T cells in ankylosing spondylitis. TCRdb re-called the 5' RACE reads with MiXCR, one entry per CDR3 protein. The sample has 350,000 or so distinct CDR3 sequences, about 9.9% seen once. Specimen: blood, either unsorted or a sorted T cell fraction (not recorded which). The receptor set was obtained from a female donor with ankylosing spondylitis or in good health (not recorded which).

This clonotype was observed many times. The chain employs TRBV5-1 and TRBJ2-2; D is undetermined. The CDR3 length is 12 residues. The V end was cut by 4 bases, the J end by 4 bases, with 5 bases between. Germline CDR1 reads SGHRS; CDR2 reads YFSETQ. As DNA, the CDR3 is TGCGCCAGCAGCCAGACCACCGGGGAGCTGTTTTTT. Protein sequence: CASSQTTGELFF.

This clonotype was found many times. In DNA, the CDR3 is TGTGCCACCAGCATCCCCGATGGGAATCAGCCCCAGCATTTT. Its translation is CATSIPDGNQPQHF. The chain recombines TRBV15 with TRBJ1-5; D gene ambiguous. V lost 4 bases and J 4 bases, leaving 11 bases between the germline ends. The CDR3 has 14 residues. CDR1 is LNHNV and CDR2 is YYDKDF in the germline V gene (reference sequence). Drawing the rest from reference TRBV15 and TRBJ1-5, the complete variable domain is DAMVIQNPRYQVTQFGKPVTLSCSQTLNHNVMYWYQQKSSQAPKLLFHYYDKDFNNEADTPDNFQSRRPNTSFCFLDIRSPGLGDTAMYLCATSIPDGNQPQHFGDGTRLSIL.

V and J are TRBV7-2 and TRBJ2-5, with D possibly TRBD1 on 6 matching bases. V lost 3 bases, J lost 5 bases, and 16 bases lay in between. The CDR3 covers 15 residues. Germline CDR1 and CDR2: SGHTA and FQGNSA. The DNA for the CDR3 is TGTGCCAGCAGCTTCCTTCGGGACAAAGGGGAGACCCAGTACTTC. It yields the protein CASSFLRDKGETQYF. The full variable domain, rest sourced from reference TRBV7-2 and TRBJ2-5, is GAGVSQSPSNKVTEKGKDVELRCDPISGHTALYWYRQSLGQGLEFLIYFQGNSAPDKSGLPSDRFSAERTGGSVSTLTIQRTQQEDSAVYLCASSFLRDKGETQYFGPGTRLLVL.

This clonotype was observed at least ten times. V gene TRBV12-3 or TRBV12-4 combines with J gene TRBJ1-2, with unresolved D. The CDR3 length is 14 residues. Trimming took off 3 bases at V and 3 bases at J, with 11 bases between the two ends. CDR3: CASSLGRTYYGYTF. The CDR3 coding sequence is TGTGCCAGCAGTTTGGGCAGAACTTACTATGGCTACACCTTC.

In its sample, this clonotype was seen many times. This chain uses TRBV20-1 with TRBJ2-7; D possibly corresponds to TRBD1 (6 bases). Germline CDR1 DFQATT, CDR2 SNEGSKA (reference sequence). The CDR3 sequence is 14 residues long. The germline V and J ends were trimmed by 6 bases and 2 bases, with 17 bases remaining between them. The CDR3 DNA follows: TGCAGTGCCCATCAGGACAGCAACACCTACGAGCAGTACTTC. This translates into CSAHQDSNTYEQYF.

This rearrangement joins TRBV20-1 to TRBJ2-3; 8 bases line up with TRBD1. CDR1 and CDR2 from the germline V gene are DFQATT and SNEGSKA (reference sequence). With 5 bases clipped from V and 0 bases from J, the junction kept 10 bases outside the gene matches. This CDR3 has 16 amino acids. The CDR3: CSAGTSGTGSTDTQYF. The DNA for the CDR3 is TGCAGTGCTGGCACTTCCGGGACAGGAAGCACAGATACGCAGTATTTT.

This clonotype has ten or more counts. The gene calls are TRBV9 and TRBJ2-3; possible D gene TRBD2, 6 bases. This CDR3 comprises 16 residues. Germline CDR1 is SGDLS and CDR2 is YYNGEE. Deletions cut 4 bases from V and 3 bases from J, with 18 bases between. CDR3 DNA sequence: TGTGCCAGCAGCTTTAGGAGGGACCCCGGGACAGATACGCAGTATTTT. Amino acid sequence: CASSFRRDPGTDTQYF.

This clonotype was seen many times. J is TRBJ2-1 and V is TRBV5-1; TRBD2 matches 11 bases. Trimming at V came to 4 bases and at J to 5 bases, leaving 8 bases not matched to a gene. The CDR3 is made up of 16 amino acids. Germline V gives CDR1 SGHRS, CDR2 YFSETQ. CDR3 sequence: CASSPNPGLADNEQFF. The CDR3 DNA sequence: TGCGCCAGCAGCCCAAATCCGGGACTAGCGGACAATGAGCAGTTCTTC.

This clonotype was seen many times. This chain connects TRBV28 to TRBJ2-7; TRBD1 matches at 10 bases. Germline V gene sequence: CDR1 MDHEN, CDR2 SYDVKM. The CDR3 is 17 amino acids. V shed 5 bases and J 3 bases; nucleotides not matched to a gene: 13. The CDR3 coding sequence is TGTGCCAGCAGTCCTCTCTCTGGGACAGGGGTAGGCTACGAGCAGTACTTC. It yields the protein CASSPLSGTGVGYEQYF.

The rearrangement uses TRBV7-2 and TRBJ2-3, with a possible D match to TRBD2 (6 bases). This CDR3 region has 15 residues. Germline CDR1 and CDR2: SGHTA and FQGNSA. With 6 bases removed from V and 4 bases from J, the gap between germline ends came to 17 bases. The CDR3 reads CASSAGTRGADTQYF. CDR3 coding DNA: TGTGCCAGCAGTGCCGGGACTCGGGGCGCAGATACGCAGTATTTT.